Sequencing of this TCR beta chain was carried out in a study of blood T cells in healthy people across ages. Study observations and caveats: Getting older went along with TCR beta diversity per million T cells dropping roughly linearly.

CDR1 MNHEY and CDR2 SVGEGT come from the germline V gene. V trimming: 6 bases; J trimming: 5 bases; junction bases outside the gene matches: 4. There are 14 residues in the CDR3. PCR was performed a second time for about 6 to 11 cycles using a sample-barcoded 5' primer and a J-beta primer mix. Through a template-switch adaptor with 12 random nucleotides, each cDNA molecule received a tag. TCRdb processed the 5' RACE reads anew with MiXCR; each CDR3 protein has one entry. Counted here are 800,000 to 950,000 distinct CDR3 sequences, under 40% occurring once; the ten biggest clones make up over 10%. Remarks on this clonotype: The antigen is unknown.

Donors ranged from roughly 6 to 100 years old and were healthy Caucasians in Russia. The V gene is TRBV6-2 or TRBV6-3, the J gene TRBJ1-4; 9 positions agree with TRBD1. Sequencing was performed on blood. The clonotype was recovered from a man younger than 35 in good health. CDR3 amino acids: CASSKQGANEKLFF. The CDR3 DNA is TGTGCCAGCAGCAAACAGGGGGCGAATGAAAAACTGTTTTTT.